Shown below are 21 T cell receptor beta chains from a single sample sequenced in a study of memory CD4+ T cells and cytomegalovirus serostatus. The sort gate was single viable CD3+CD4+CD8-CD45RO+ cells for memory CD4+ T cells. Only in-frame clones appear in the TCRdb table, and some are missing; sequencing was by immunoSEQ multiplex PCR. The sample has some 48,000 clones; roughly 78% are singletons. The sample consisted of memory CD4+ T cells from blood. Receptors were obtained from an adult in good health and CMV-seronegative.

V gene TRBV25-1 combines with J gene TRBJ2-4; TRBD2 is a possible D gene (5 bases). Per the germline V gene, CDR1 is MGHDK and CDR2 is SYGVNS. The CDR3 is 14 residues long. The germline V and J ends were trimmed by 3 bases and 0 bases, with 6 bases remaining between them. The CDR3 region has the DNA TGTGCCAGCAGTGACAGCGGAGCCAAAAACATTCAGTACTTC. Its protein product is CASSDSGAKNIQYF.

The chain carries TRBV5-4 and TRBJ1-5, with 9 positions matching TRBD1. Trimming took 3 bases from V and 1 from J; bases not matched to a gene: 8. This CDR3 has 17 residues. The germline V gene encodes CDR1 SGHNT and CDR2 YYREEE (reference sequence). The CDR3 sequence: CASSSQGARVSNQPQHF. The CDR3 DNA reads as TGTGCCAGCAGCTCACAGGGGGCGCGGGTAAGCAATCAGCCCCAGCATTTT.

The chain carries TRBV14 and TRBJ1-2; D possibly corresponds to TRBD1 (6 bases). Germline CDR1 reads SGHDN; CDR2 reads FVKESK. CDR3 size: 14 residues. V was shortened by 0 bases and J by 4 bases, with 9 bases between the two germline ends. The CDR3 DNA follows: TGTGCCAGCAGCCAAGATCTAGGGGGCTATGGCTACACCTTC. This gives the protein CASSQDLGGYGYTF.

The chain combines TRBV7-9 with TRBJ2-1; 9 nucleotides match TRBD2. This CDR3 has 18 residues. J was trimmed by 4 bases and V by 2 bases; bases with no gene match: 12. The germline V gene encodes CDR1 SEHNR and CDR2 FQNEAQ (reference sequence). The CDR3, as DNA: TGTGCCAGCAGCTTACTGGTAGTGATGGGACTAGCATACAATGAGCAGTTCTTC. It codes for CASSLLVVMGLAYNEQFF.

This chain joins TRBV9 and TRBJ1-3; unclear D gene. The germline V gene has CDR1 SGDLS and CDR2 YYNGEE. This CDR3 spans 14 amino acids. The V gene lost 0 bases and the J gene lost 3 bases, with 7 bases spanning the gap. As DNA, the CDR3 is TGTGCCAGCAGCGTAGCGGGTTTTGGAAACACCATATATTTT. This codes for CASSVAGFGNTIYF.

The chain employs TRBV4-1 and TRBJ2-7, with TRBD1 matching 11 bases. J was trimmed by 0 bases and V by 0 bases; bases with no gene match: 16. The CDR3 length is 21 residues. CDR1 and CDR2 from the germline V gene are MGHRA and YSYEKL. DNA for the CDR3: TGCGCCAGCAGCCAAGAGCCGACCGGGACAGGGGGGTTTGGGGACTCCTACGAGCAGTACTTC. Its protein product is CASSQEPTGTGGFGDSYEQYF.

The chain combines TRBV5-1 with TRBJ1-5; D call uncertain. V gave up 0 bases and J gave up 4 bases, with 11 bases separating them. The length of the CDR3 is 15 residues. CDR1 and CDR2 (germline): SGHRS, YFSETQ. CDR3 loop: CASSLDPGGNQPQHF. The DNA of the CDR3 is TGCGCCAGCAGCTTGGATCCGGGCGGTAATCAGCCCCAGCATTTT.

This clone is categorized as medium-sized (0.01 to 0.1%). The chain carries TRBV4-1 and TRBJ2-7; D unresolved. CDR1 and CDR2 from the germline V gene are MGHRA and YSYEKL. Trimming pared 2 bases from V and 6 bases from J, leaving 5 bases between. This CDR3 is 11 amino acids long. CDR3 sequence reads: CASSQLGEQYF. As DNA, the CDR3 is TGCGCCAGCAGCCAATTGGGCGAGCAGTACTTC.

This chain joins TRBV9 and TRBJ2-5, with D possibly called TRBD1 or TRBD2 (6 bases each). V shed 4 bases and J shed 2 bases, with 15 bases lying between them. The CDR3 covers 15 residues. Germline V CDR1 and CDR2: SGDLS, YYNGEE. CDR3 nucleotides: TGTGCCAGCAGCCGCAGGGGAGGAGTACAAGAGACCCAGTACTTC. Translated, it gives CASSRRGGVQETQYF.

V and J are TRBV19 and TRBJ1-2, with TRBD1 matching over 10 bases. V lost 5 bases, J lost 2 bases, and 2 bases stayed unmatched. In germline, CDR1 is LNHDA, CDR2 SQIVND (reference sequence). The CDR3 sequence is 14 residues long. The CDR3 is CASSETGGNYGYTF. The CDR3, as DNA: TGTGCCAGTAGTGAGACAGGGGGCAACTATGGCTACACCTTC. Variable domain in full (rest from reference TRBV19 and TRBJ1-2): DGGITQSPKYLFRKEGQNVTLSCEQNLNHDAMYWYRQDPGQGLRLIYYSQIVNDFQKGDIAEGYSVSREKKESFPLTVTSAQKNPTAFYLCASSETGGNYGYTFGSGTRLTVV.

The J gene is TRBJ2-5, the V gene TRBV11-2, with D unresolved. CDR1 is SGHAT and CDR2 is FQNNGV in the germline V gene. The CDR3 is made up of 13 amino acids. V dropped 7 bases and J dropped 5 bases, with 14 bases sitting between them. The CDR3 region is CASTLQERETQYF. The CDR3 DNA follows: TGTGCCAGCACCCTCCAGGAGAGGGAGACCCAGTACTTC.

This rearrangement joins TRBV11-3 to TRBJ2-2; tentative D call: TRBD1 (6 bases). CDR3 length: 14 residues. The germline CDR1 and CDR2 sequences are SGHNT and YENEEA. V was pared by 2 bases and J by 5 bases, with 9 bases between. The CDR3 protein is CASSLRQGTGELFF. The CDR3 bases are TGTGCCAGCAGCTTACGGCAGGGGACCGGGGAGCTGTTTTTT.

This chain connects TRBV7-2 to TRBJ2-5; TRBD2 agrees at 8 bases. V was pared by 2 bases and J by 2 bases, with 7 bases of the junction left unmatched. This CDR3 region has 16 residues. CDR1 and CDR2 from the germline V gene are SGHTA and FQGNSA. This chain's CDR3 is CASSLSLERGQETQYF. CDR3 bases: TGTGCCAGCAGCTTATCCCTCGAGCGGGGGCAAGAGACCCAGTACTTC.

The chain is built from TRBV5-1 and TRBJ2-7; D remains ambiguous. Germline-derived CDR1 and CDR2 are SGHRS and YFSETQ. V was pared by 1 base and J by 7 bases, with 18 bases between. CDR3 size: 15 residues. The CDR3 nucleotides read TGCGCCAGCAGCTTGAATGTGGGATCCCTTGGGGAGCAGTACTTC. Translated: CASSLNVGSLGEQYF. The full variable domain, its missing parts supplied by reference TRBV5-1 and TRBJ2-7, is KAGVTQTPRYLIKTRGQQVTLSCSPISGHRSVSWYQQTPGQGLQFLFEYFSETQRNKGNFPGRFSGRQFSNSRSEMNVSTLELGDSALYLCASSLNVGSLGEQYFGPGTRLTVT.

The gene calls are TRBV9 and TRBJ2-7; tentatively, D is TRBD1 (6 bases). V was cut by 0 bases and J by 0 bases, with 22 bases left in between. CDR1 SGDLS and CDR2 YYNGEE come from the germline V gene. The CDR3 spans 19 residues. The CDR3 DNA reads as TGTGCCAGCAGCGTAGGTCCCGGCGGCAGGGGTAGGGGCTCCTACGAGCAGTACTTC. Amino acid sequence: CASSVGPGGRGRGSYEQYF.

The V and J genes are TRBV7-2 and TRBJ1-6; D remains unclear. V dropped 3 bases and J dropped 7 bases, with 13 bases sitting between them. Germline V lookup: CDR1 SGHTA, CDR2 FQGNSA. There are 15 residues in the CDR3. In DNA form, the CDR3 reads TGTGCCAGCAGCTTGGGCGTGCCTGGGAATTCACCCCTCCACTTT. Translated: CASSLGVPGNSPLHF.

V usage is TRBV28 and J usage is TRBJ1-2; D gene ambiguous. Germline-derived CDR1 and CDR2 are MDHEN and SYDVKM. Trimming took off 7 bases at V and 6 bases at J, with 15 bases between the two ends. The CDR3 runs to 13 residues. This CDR3 is CASTTALQNGYTF. The CDR3 coding sequence is TGTGCCAGCACAACAGCCTTACAGAATGGCTACACCTTC.

This rearrangement joins TRBV2 to TRBJ1-1; D uncertain. Between the trimmed V and J ends, which lost 4 bases and 1 base, there was a span of 7 bases. CDR3 length equals 13 residues. The V gene's germline CDR1 is SNHLY and CDR2 FYNNEI. As DNA, the CDR3 is TGTGCCAGCAGTGTTTCGGAGAACACTGAAGCTTTCTTT. Protein sequence: CASSVSENTEAFF. The full variable domain, rest sourced from reference TRBV2 and TRBJ1-1, is EPEVTQTPSHQVTQMGQEVILRCVPISNHLYFYWYRQILGQKVEFLVSFYNNEISEKSEIFDDQFSVERPDGSNFTLKIRSTKLEDSAMYFCASSVSENTEAFFGQGTRLTVV.

The V gene is TRBV29-1, the J gene TRBJ2-2; D is unresolved. Germline V lookup: CDR1 SQVTM, CDR2 ANQGSEA. The length of the CDR3 is 14 residues. V was trimmed by 7 bases and J by 0 bases, leaving 12 bases between them. CDR3 amino acids: CSATTSSNTGELFF. The CDR3 nucleotides read TGCAGCGCAACAACTTCCTCGAACACCGGGGAGCTGTTTTTT.

The J gene is TRBJ1-5, the V gene TRBV5-1; 7 bases fit TRBD1. There are 14 residues in the CDR3. V lost 2 bases, J lost 7 bases, and 6 bases stayed unmatched. From germline, CDR1 is SGHRS and CDR2 YFSETQ. The CDR3 DNA follows: TGCGCCAGCAGCTTTCAGGGGGGCGGACAGCCCCAGCATTTT. Translation: CASSFQGGGQPQHF.

V gene TRBV6-1 combines with J gene TRBJ2-7, with D perhaps assigned TRBD1 or TRBD2 (6 bases each). CDR3 length equals 15 residues. V was trimmed by 3 bases and J by 2 bases, leaving 14 bases between them. CDR1 and CDR2 (germline): MNHNS, SASEGT. The CDR3 sequence is CASSDGRTETYEQYF. The CDR3 coding sequence is TGTGCCAGCAGTGATGGGAGGACAGAAACCTACGAGCAGTACTTC.